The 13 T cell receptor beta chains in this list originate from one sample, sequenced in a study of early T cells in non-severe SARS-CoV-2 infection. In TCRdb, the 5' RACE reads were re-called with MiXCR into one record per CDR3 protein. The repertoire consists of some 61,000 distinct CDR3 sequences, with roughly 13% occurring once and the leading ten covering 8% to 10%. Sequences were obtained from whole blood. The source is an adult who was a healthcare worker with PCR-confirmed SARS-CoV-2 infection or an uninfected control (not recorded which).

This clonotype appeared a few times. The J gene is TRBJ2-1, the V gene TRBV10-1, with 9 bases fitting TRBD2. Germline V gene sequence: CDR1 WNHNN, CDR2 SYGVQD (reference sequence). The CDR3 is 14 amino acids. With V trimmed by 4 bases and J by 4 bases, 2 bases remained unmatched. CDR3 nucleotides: TGCGCCAGCAGTGCTAGCGGGACGTACAATGAGCAGTTCTTC. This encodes CASSASGTYNEQFF.

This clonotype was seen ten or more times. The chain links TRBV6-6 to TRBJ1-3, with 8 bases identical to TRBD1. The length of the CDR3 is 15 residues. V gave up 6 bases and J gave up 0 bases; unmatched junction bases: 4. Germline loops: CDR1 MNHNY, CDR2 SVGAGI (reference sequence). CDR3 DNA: TGTGCCAGCAGCACTGGGACAGGCTCTGGAAACACCATATATTTT. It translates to CASSTGTGSGNTIYF.

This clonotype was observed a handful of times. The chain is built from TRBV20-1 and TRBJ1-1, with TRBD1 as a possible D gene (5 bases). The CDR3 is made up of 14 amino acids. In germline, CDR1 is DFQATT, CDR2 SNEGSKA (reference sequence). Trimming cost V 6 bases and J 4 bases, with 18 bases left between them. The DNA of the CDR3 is TGCAGTGCCAAGACACCGGGACCGCTCACTGAAGCTTTCTTT. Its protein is CSAKTPGPLTEAFF.

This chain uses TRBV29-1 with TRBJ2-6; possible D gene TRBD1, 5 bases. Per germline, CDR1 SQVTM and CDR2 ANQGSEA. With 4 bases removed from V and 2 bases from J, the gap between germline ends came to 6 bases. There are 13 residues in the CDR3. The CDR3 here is CSVGGAGANVLTF. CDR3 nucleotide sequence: TGCAGCGTTGGGGGCGCTGGGGCCAACGTCCTGACTTTC.

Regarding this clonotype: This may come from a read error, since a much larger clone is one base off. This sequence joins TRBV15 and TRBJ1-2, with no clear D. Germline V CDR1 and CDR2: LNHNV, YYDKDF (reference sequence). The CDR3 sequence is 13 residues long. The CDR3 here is CATSSNPNFGYTF. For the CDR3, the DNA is TGTGCCACCAGCAGCAACCCCAACTTTGGCTACACCTTC.

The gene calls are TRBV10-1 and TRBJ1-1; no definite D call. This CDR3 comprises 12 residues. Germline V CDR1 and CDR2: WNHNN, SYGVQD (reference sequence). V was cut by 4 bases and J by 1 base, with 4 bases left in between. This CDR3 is CASSGENTEAFF. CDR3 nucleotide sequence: TGCGCCAGCAGTGGTGAGAACACTGAAGCTTTCTTT.

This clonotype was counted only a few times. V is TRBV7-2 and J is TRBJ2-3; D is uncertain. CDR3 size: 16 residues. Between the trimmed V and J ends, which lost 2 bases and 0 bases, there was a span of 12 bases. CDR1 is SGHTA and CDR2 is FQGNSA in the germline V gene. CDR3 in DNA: TGTGCCAGCAGCTTATCCCCCTCCTTTAGCACAGATACGCAGTATTTT. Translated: CASSLSPSFSTDTQYF.

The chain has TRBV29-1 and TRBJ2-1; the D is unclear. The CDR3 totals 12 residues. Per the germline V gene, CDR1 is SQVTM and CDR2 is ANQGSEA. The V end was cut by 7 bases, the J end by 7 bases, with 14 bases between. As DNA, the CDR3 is TGCAGCGCCTCTCCAGGATGGAATGAGCAGTTCTTC. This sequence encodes CSASPGWNEQFF.

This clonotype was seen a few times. This CDR3 reads CSVLLSPGETQYF. CDR3 coding DNA: TGCAGTGTCCTACTTTCCCCCGGGGAGACCCAGTACTTC. The V and J genes are TRBV20-1 and TRBJ2-5; D is ambiguous. There are 13 residues in the CDR3. Trimming stripped 7 bases from V and 5 bases from J, with 17 bases between. The germline V gene has CDR1 DFQATT and CDR2 SNEGSKA (reference sequence).

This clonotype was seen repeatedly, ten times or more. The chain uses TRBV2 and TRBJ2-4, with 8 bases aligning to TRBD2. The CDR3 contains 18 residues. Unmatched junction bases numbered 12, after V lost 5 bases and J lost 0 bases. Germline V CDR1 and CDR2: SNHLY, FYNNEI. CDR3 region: CASSPGLEFWLAKNIQYF. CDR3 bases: TGTGCCAGCAGTCCGGGACTAGAGTTTTGGCTAGCCAAAAACATTCAGTACTTC. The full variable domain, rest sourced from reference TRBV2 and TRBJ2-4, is EPEVTQTPSHQVTQMGQEVILRCVPISNHLYFYWYRQILGQKVEFLVSFYNNEISEKSEIFDDQFSVERPDGSNFTLKIRSTKLEDSAMYFCASSPGLEFWLAKNIQYFGAGTRLSVL.

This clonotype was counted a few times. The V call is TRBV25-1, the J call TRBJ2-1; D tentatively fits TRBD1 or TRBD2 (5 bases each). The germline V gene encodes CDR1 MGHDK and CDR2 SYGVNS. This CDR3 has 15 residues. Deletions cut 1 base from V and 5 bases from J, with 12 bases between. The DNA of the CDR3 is TGTGCCAGCAGTGAATTTGGGACGGGCGACAATGAGCAGTTCTTC. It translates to CASSEFGTGDNEQFF.

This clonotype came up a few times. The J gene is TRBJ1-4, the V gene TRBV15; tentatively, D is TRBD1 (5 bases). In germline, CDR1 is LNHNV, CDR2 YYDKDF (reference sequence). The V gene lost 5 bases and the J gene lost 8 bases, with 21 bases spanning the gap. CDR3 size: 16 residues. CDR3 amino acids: CATSGGRGPWGEKLFF. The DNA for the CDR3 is TGTGCCACCAGCGGTGGCCGGGGACCCTGGGGGGAAAAACTGTTTTTT.

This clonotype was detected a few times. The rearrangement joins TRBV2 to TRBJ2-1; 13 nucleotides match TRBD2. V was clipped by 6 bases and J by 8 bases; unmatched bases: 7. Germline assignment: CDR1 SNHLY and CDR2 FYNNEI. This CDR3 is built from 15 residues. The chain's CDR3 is CASRLAGGPTHEQFF. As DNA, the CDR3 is TGTGCCAGCAGACTAGCGGGAGGGCCCACGCATGAGCAGTTCTTC.